Sequencing of this TCR beta chain was carried out in a study of T cell responses to AZD1222 COVID-19 vaccine. The wider study: Second-dose groups at about 4 or about 12 weeks were pooled. General study points: Repertoire sampling occurred only after the peak T cell response. The donors showed a predominance of white British ancestry and of females, with possible underestimation of clonal diversity. Just five or six AZD1222 recipients tested seropositive at baseline.

Sequencing was performed with immunoSEQ multiplex PCR; in TCRdb, only in-frame clones are kept and a portion is missing. The profile covers some 130,000 clones, with around nine tenths appearing a single time and roughly 3% taken by the ten largest. Notes on this clone: Its antigen is currently unknown.

Germline V gives CDR1 SNHLY, CDR2 FYNNEI. This CDR3 spans 16 amino acids. V lost 2 bases, J lost 4 bases, and 8 bases stayed unmatched. V is TRBV2 and J is TRBJ2-5; 9 bases agree with TRBD2. The TCR comes from an adult in good health. The specimen was peripheral blood, collected on day 0 of AZD1222 vaccination. The DNA of the CDR3 is TGTGCCAGCAGTGAATGGGTAGCGGGAGAAGCAGAGACCCAGTACTTC. Its protein product is CASSEWVAGEAETQYF.